This T cell receptor beta chain emerged from a study of T cell responses to AZD1222 COVID-19 vaccine. General study points: Variant regions that are unmutated are reportedly the target of nearly half of spike-specific TCRs. In a largely white British group with more females than males, clonal diversity was possibly underestimated. Recipients of AZD1222 seropositive at baseline numbered only five or six.

Measured with immunoSEQ multiplex PCR; TCRdb has only the in-frame clones, and not every one. Among about 130,000 clones, about 94% were seen once, and the ten largest hold 6.6%. This clone was seen a few times. Antigen: not known. The sample consisted of peripheral blood, taken on day 0 of AZD1222 vaccination. This TCR derives from an adult in good health.

CDR3: CASSSGRREQYF. CDR3 sequence (DNA): TGTGCCAGCAGTTCCGGACGACGGGAGCAGTACTTC. The chain carries TRBV28 and TRBJ2-7; D not resolved. The CDR3 has 12 amino acids. Germline V lookup: CDR1 MDHEN, CDR2 SYDVKM. V was shortened by 4 bases and J by 7 bases, with 11 bases between the two germline ends.